The clone carrying this T cell receptor beta chain came up a few times. This entry comes from a study of blood T cell repertoires in COVID-19. Overall study context: Collection of acute and convalescent COVID-19 samples took place in the United States, Italy and Spain. From T cells, B-cell-depleted T cells, or PBMCs came the material, which was cDNA or gDNA.

Original data processing: For nucleated cells, counts were estimated from reference gene primer amplification. Some clones are missing from TCRdb's copy, which holds only in-frame ones; the method was immunoSEQ multiplex PCR. For V, J and clone size, that table is used; D and trimming come from the DNA. Of about 47,000 clones in the sample, approximately 88% are singletons; the top ten hold over 2.5%. The sequence derives from a man over 45 with active COVID-19. Sequencing was done on a sample of peripheral blood.

CDR3 bases: TGCGCCAGCAGCCGAAGTCCAAAACCCGGTCCCGGGGAGCTGTTTTTT. As protein: CASSRSPKPGPGELFF. The chain joins TRBV4-3 to TRBJ2-2; D remains unclear. The CDR3 length is 16 residues. V was pared by 4 bases and J by 6 bases, with 18 bases between. The germline gives CDR1 LGHNA, CDR2 YSLEER.